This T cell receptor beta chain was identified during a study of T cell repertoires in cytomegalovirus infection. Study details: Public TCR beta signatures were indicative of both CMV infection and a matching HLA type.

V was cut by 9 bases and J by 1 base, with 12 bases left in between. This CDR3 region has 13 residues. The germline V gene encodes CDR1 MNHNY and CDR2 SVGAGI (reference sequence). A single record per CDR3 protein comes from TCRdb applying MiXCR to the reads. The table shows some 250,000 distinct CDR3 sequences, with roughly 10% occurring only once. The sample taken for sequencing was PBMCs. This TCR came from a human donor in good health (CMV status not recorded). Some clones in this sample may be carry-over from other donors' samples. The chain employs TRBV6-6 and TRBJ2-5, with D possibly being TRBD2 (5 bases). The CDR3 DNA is TGTGCCAGTCAAACTAGGATCCAAGAGACCCAGTACTTC. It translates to CASQTRIQETQYF.